This TCR beta chain originates from a study of blood T cells in healthy people across ages. Germline-derived CDR1 and CDR2 are DFQATT and SNEGSKA (reference sequence). The CDR3 is 10 residues long. V lost 0 bases and J 13 bases, leaving 7 bases between the germline ends. Study results and limitations: The lack of PBMC sorting stopped any conclusive naive versus antigen-experienced comparison.

Primed by a sample-barcoded 5' primer and a J-beta primer mix, a second PCR proceeded for roughly 6 to 12 cycles. TCRdb reanalysed the 5' RACE reads using MiXCR and keeps one entry per CDR3 protein. The sample holds around 800,000 distinct CDR3 sequences, around 42% seen once. A note on this clonotype: Its antigen is as yet unknown.

This clonotype was sampled from a man in his sixties in good health. The chain combines TRBV20-1 with TRBJ2-1; D gene ambiguous. Sequenced: blood. The CDR3 sequence: CSARDGEQFF. DNA of the CDR3: TGCAGTGCTAGAGATGGTGAACAGTTCTTC.